This T cell receptor (beta chain) was sequenced for a study of post-analysis software for immune sequencing data. Study background: Relapsing-remitting, secondary progressive and progressive-relapsing multiple sclerosis were all included among the disease courses. Study-wide findings and caveats: TRBV5-6, TRBV5-1 and TRBV20-1 belonged to a set of about five TRBV segments that were more frequent in patients than controls. When the samples were clustered directly with F measure, those that had been prepared in the same batch showed strong co-clustering. Among multiple sclerosis patients, normalized Chao1 diversity was significantly below that of controls.

Included in the TCR beta cDNA libraries were unique molecular identifiers. Out of roughly 0.85 to 11 million T cells, some 500,000 cDNA molecules were generated. TCRdb called the PCR reads again in MiXCR, with one record for every CDR3 protein. This sample has 650,000 to 850,000 distinct CDR3 sequences, with roughly 58% found just once. CDR1 is MNHNY and CDR2 is SVGAGI in the germline V gene (reference sequence). V lost 6 bases, J lost 3 bases, and 15 bases lay in between. This CDR3 has 14 amino acids. For this clonotype: Its target is unknown.

This TCR derives from a girl under 18 with multiple sclerosis. Sequencing was done on a sample of blood. V and J are TRBV6-6 and TRBJ2-7, with D perhaps matching TRBD1 (6 bases). The CDR3 loop is CASRRRDNLYEQYF. Here the CDR3 DNA reads TGTGCCAGCAGGCGCCGGGACAACCTCTACGAGCAGTACTTC.